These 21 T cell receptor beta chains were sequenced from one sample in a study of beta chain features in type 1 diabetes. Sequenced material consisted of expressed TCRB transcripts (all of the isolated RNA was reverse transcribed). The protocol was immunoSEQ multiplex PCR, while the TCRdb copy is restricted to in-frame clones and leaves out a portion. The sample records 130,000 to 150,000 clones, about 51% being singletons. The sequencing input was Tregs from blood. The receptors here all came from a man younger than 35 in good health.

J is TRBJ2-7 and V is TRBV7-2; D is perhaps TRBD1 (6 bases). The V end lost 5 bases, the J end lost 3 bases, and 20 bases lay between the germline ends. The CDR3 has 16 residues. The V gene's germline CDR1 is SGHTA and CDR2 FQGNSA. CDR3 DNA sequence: TGTGCCAGCAGCCTTTGGCCCGGGACAAGCCTCTACGAGCAGTACTTC. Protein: CASSLWPGTSLYEQYF.

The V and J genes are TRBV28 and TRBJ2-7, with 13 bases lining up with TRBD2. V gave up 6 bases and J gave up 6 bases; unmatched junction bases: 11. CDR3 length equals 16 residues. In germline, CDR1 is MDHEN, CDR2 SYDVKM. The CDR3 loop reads CASRRTGLAGKSEQYF. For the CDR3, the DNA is TGTGCCAGCAGACGAACGGGACTAGCGGGAAAATCCGAGCAGTACTTC.

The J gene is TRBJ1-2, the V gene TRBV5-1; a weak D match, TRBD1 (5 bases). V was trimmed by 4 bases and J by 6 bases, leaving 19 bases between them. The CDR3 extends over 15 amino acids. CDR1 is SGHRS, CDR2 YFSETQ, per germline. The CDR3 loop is CASSDQQARKDGYTF. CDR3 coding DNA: TGCGCCAGCAGCGATCAACAGGCGCGGAAGGATGGCTACACCTTC.

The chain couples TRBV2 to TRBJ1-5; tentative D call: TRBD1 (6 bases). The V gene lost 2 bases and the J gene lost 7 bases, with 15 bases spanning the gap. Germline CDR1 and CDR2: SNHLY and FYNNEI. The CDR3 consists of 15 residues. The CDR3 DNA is TGTGCCAGCAGTGAAATCCCGGGACAAGCGCAGCCCCAGCATTTT. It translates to CASSEIPGQAQPQHF.

The CDR3 DNA sequence: TGCAGCGTTCGGGACAGTGAGACCCAGTACTTC. This codes for CSVRDSETQYF. The rearrangement joins TRBV29-1 to TRBJ2-5; 7 bases map to TRBD1. Germline V lookup: CDR1 SQVTM, CDR2 ANQGSEA. This CDR3 has 11 amino acids. V lost 5 bases, J lost 5 bases, and 2 bases stayed unmatched.

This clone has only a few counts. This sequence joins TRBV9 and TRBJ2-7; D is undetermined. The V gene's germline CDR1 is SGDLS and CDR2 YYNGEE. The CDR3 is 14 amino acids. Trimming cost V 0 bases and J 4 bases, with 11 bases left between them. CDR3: CASSVVPGTYEQYF. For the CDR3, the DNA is TGTGCCAGCAGCGTAGTCCCAGGTACTTACGAGCAGTACTTC.

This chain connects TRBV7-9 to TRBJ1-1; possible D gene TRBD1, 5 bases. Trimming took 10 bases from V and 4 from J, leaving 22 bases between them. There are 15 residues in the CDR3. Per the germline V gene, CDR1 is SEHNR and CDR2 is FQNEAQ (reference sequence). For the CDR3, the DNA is TGTGCCATGCAGCTGGGAGGGACTTGGCGCACTGAAGCTTTCTTT. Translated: CAMQLGGTWRTEAFF. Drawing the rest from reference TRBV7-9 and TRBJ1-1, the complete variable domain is DTGVSQNPRHKITKRGQNVTFRCDPISEHNRLYWYRQTLGQGPEFLTYFQNEAQLEKSRLLSDRFSAERPKGSFSTLEIQRTEQGDSAMYLCAMQLGGTWRTEAFFGQGTRLTVV.

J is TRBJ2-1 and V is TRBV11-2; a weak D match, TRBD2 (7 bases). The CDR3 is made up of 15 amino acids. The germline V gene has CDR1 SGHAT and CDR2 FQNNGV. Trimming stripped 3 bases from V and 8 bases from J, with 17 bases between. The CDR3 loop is CASSFGGGSRDEQFF. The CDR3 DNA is TGTGCCAGCAGCTTCGGCGGGGGCTCGCGGGATGAGCAGTTCTTC.

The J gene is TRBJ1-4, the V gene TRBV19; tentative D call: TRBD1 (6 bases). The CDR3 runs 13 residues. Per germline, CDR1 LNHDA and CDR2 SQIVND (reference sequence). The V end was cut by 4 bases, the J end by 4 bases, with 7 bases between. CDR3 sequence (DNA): TGTGCCAGTAGTAACAGGGATAATGAAAAACTGTTTTTT. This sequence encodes CASSNRDNEKLFF.

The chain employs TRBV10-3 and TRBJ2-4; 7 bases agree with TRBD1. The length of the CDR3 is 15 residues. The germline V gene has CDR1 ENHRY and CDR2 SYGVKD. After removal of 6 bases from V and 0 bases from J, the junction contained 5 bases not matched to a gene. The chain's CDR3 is CAISPGTVAKNIQYF. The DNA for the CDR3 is TGTGCCATCAGCCCTGGGACAGTAGCCAAAAACATTCAGTACTTC.

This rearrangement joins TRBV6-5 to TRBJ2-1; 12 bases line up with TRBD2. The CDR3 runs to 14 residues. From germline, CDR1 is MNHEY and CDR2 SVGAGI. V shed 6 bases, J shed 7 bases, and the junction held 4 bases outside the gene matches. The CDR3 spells CASSPLAGGNEQFF. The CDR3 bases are TGTGCCAGCAGCCCACTAGCGGGAGGAAATGAGCAGTTCTTC.

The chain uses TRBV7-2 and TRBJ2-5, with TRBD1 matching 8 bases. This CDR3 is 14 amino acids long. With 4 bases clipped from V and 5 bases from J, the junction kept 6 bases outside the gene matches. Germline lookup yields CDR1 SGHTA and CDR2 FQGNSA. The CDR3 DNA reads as TGTGCCAGCAGCTCTAGGACAGGGACGGAGACCCAGTACTTC. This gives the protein CASSSRTGTETQYF.

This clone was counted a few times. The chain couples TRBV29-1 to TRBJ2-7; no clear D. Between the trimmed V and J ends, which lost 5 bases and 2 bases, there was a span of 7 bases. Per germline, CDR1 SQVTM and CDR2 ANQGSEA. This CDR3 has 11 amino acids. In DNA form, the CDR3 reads TGCAGCGTTATTCATGCCTACGAGCAGTACTTC. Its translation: CSVIHAYEQYF.

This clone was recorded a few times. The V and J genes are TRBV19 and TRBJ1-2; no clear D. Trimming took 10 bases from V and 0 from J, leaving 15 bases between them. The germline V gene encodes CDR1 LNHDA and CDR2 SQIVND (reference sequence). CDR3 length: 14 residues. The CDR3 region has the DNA TGTGCCACCGGTCGGCGGACTACTAACTATGGCTACACCTTC. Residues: CATGRRTTNYGYTF.

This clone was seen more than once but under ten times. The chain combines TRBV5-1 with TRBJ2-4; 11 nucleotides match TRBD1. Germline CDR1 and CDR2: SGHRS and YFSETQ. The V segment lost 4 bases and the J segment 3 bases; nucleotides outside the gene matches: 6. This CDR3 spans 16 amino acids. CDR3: CASSTWTGGGKNIQYF. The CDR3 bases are TGCGCCAGCAGCACTTGGACAGGGGGCGGCAAAAACATTCAGTACTTC.

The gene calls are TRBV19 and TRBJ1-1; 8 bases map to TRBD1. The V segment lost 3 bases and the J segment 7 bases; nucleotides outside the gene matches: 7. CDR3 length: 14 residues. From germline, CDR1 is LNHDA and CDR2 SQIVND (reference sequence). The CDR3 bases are TGTGCCAGTAGTATCACGACAGGGGCGGGTGAAGCTTTCTTT. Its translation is CASSITTGAGEAFF.

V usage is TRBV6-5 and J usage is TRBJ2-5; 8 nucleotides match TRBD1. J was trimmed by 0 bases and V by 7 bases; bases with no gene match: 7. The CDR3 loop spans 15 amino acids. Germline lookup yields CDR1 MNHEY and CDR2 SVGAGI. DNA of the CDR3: TGTGCCAGCACCCAATGGGGACAGGACCAAGAGACCCAGTACTTC. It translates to CASTQWGQDQETQYF.

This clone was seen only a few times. The CDR3 spells CASSRLAGSTDTQYF. The CDR3 bases are TGTGCCAGCAGTCGACTAGCGGGTAGCACAGATACGCAGTATTTT. The chain combines TRBV6-5 with TRBJ2-3, with TRBD2 matching over 10 bases. The CDR3 is 15 amino acids. With 5 bases clipped from V and 0 bases from J, the junction kept 2 bases outside the gene matches. Germline V gives CDR1 MNHEY, CDR2 SVGAGI.

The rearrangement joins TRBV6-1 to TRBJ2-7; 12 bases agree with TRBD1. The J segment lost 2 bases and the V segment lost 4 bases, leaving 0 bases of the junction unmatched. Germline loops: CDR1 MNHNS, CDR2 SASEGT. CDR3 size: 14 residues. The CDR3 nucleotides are TGTGCCAGCAGTGGGGACAGGGGGCCCTACGAGCAGTACTTC. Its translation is CASSGDRGPYEQYF.

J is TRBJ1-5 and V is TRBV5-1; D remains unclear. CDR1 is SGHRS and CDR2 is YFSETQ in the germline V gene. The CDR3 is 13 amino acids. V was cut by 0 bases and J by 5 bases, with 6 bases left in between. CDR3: CASSLASDQPQHF. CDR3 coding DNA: TGCGCCAGCAGCTTGGCGAGTGATCAGCCCCAGCATTTT.

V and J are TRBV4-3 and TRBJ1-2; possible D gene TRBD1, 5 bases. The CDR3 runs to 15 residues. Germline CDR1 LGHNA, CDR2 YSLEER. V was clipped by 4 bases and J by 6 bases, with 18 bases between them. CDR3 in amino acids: CASSPGRGWRDGYTF. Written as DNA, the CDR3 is TGCGCCAGCAGCCCGGGACGGGGGTGGAGGGATGGCTACACCTTC.